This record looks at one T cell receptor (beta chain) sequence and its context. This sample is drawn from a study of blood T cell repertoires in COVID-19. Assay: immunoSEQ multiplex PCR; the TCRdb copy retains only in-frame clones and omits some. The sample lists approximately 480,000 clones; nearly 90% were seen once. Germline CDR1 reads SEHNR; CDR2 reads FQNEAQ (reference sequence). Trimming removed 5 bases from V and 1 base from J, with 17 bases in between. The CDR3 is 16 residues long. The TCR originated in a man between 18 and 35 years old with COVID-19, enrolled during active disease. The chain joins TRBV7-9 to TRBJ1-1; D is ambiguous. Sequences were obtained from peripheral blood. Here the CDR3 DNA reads TGTGCCAGCAGCCCTCAACTCCAGAGGGCGAACACTGAAGCTTTCTTT. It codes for CASSPQLQRANTEAFF.